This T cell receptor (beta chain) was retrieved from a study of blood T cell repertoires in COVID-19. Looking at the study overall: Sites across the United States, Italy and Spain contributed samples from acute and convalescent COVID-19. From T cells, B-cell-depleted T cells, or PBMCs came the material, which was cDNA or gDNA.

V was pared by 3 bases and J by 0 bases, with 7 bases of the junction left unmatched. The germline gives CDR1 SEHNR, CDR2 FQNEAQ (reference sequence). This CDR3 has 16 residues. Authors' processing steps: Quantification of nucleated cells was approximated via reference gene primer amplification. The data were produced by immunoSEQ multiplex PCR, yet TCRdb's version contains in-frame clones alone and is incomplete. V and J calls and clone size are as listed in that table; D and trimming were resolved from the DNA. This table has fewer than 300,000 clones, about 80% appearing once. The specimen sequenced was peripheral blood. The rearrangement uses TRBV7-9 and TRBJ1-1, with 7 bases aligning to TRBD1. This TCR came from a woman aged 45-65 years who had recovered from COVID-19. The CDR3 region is CASSFTRTGMNTEAFF. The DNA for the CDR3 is TGTGCCAGCAGCTTCACTAGGACAGGAATGAACACTGAAGCTTTCTTT.